These 7 T cell receptor beta chains share one sample of origin, sequenced in a study of post-analysis software for immune sequencing data. Study results and caveats: A handful of TRBV segments, including TRBV5-6, TRBV5-1 and TRBV20-1, were more frequent in patients than controls.

Antigen specificity for these receptors is unknown. Built from TCR beta cDNA, the libraries had unique molecular identifiers in them. TCRdb reprocessed the PCR reads via MiXCR and lists one record per CDR3 protein. The sample holds about half a million distinct CDR3 sequences, 45% seen once. What was sequenced was blood. The receptors shown here come from a girl under 18 with multiple sclerosis.

The rearrangement links TRBV4-2 to TRBJ1-5; 8 bases line up with TRBD1. Germline V lookup: CDR1 LGHNA, CDR2 YNFKEQ. The CDR3 is 16 amino acids. V lost 0 bases to trimming and J lost 6 bases; unmatched junction nucleotides: 7. Here the CDR3 reads CASSQEGQGASQPQHF. DNA for the CDR3: TGTGCCAGCAGCCAAGAGGGCCAGGGGGCAAGTCAGCCCCAGCATTTT.

The rearrangement uses TRBV18 and TRBJ1-6; D call uncertain. Trimming took 1 base from V and 3 from J, leaving 1 base between them. Germline CDR1 reads KGHSH; CDR2 reads LQKENI. The CDR3 runs 13 residues. The CDR3 is CASSPHYNSPLHF. The CDR3 nucleotides read TGTGCCAGCTCACCACACTATAATTCACCCCTCCACTTT.

This chain links TRBV25-1 with TRBJ1-1; no definite D call. The CDR3 spans 15 residues. V lost 2 bases, J lost 1 base, and 11 bases lay in between. Germline CDR1 is MGHDK and CDR2 is SYGVNS. This CDR3 is CASSEEGRANTEAFF. CDR3 sequence (DNA): TGTGCCAGCAGTGAAGAGGGCAGAGCGAACACTGAAGCTTTCTTT.

This clonotype was seen once. V is TRBV7-9 and J is TRBJ2-1; D perhaps matches TRBD2 (6 bases). CDR1 and CDR2 (germline): SEHNR, FQNEAQ (reference sequence). The CDR3 runs to 14 residues. The V end was cut by 3 bases, the J end by 4 bases, with 10 bases between. This chain's CDR3 is CASSFGGIYNEQFF. CDR3 bases: TGTGCCAGCAGCTTCGGCGGGATTTACAATGAGCAGTTCTTC.

This clonotype was seen only a few times. V is TRBV15 and J is TRBJ1-1, with D hard to call. This CDR3 comprises 13 residues. Deletions cut 7 bases from V and 0 bases from J, with 9 bases between. CDR1 is LNHNV, CDR2 YYDKDF, per germline (reference sequence). The CDR3 loop is CATIRIVNTEAFF. Written as DNA, the CDR3 is TGTGCCACCATCCGGATAGTGAACACTGAAGCTTTCTTT.

The J gene is TRBJ2-7, the V gene TRBV28; the D gene is possibly TRBD2 (5 bases). Germline V gene lookup returns CDR1 MDHEN and CDR2 SYDVKM. The V and J ends lost 7 bases and 4 bases respectively, with 20 bases between them. CDR3 length: 15 amino acids. CDR3 amino acids: CASNGGGVLWYEQYF. As DNA, the CDR3 is TGTGCCAGCAATGGCGGAGGCGTTCTCTGGTACGAGCAGTACTTC.

This clonotype was found a few times. The J gene is TRBJ2-1, the V gene TRBV5-1; 7 nucleotides line up with TRBD2. This CDR3 region has 14 residues. V lost 7 bases and J lost 2; bases outside the gene matches: 6. The V gene's germline CDR1 is SGHRS and CDR2 YFSETQ. The CDR3: CASGGEGTYNEQFF. DNA for the CDR3: TGCGCCAGCGGGGGGGAGGGGACCTACAATGAGCAGTTCTTC. Using reference TRBV5-1 and TRBJ2-1 for the parts outside the CDR3, the full variable domain is KAGVTQTPRYLIKTRGQQVTLSCSPISGHRSVSWYQQTPGQGLQFLFEYFSETQRNKGNFPGRFSGRQFSNSRSEMNVSTLELGDSALYLCASGGEGTYNEQFFGPGTRLTVL.